This TCR beta chain emerged from a study of blood T cell repertoires in COVID-19. Clones were sequenced by immunoSEQ multiplex PCR, and TCRdb holds only the in-frame ones, with some missing. The sample includes about 270,000 clones, approximately 82% seen only once; the top ten take less than 4%. V lost 2 bases to trimming and J lost 5 bases, with 4 bases between them. There are 12 residues in the CDR3. Germline lookup yields CDR1 PRHDT and CDR2 FYEKMQ (reference sequence). The chain has TRBV13 and TRBJ2-1; D unresolved. The clonotype was recovered from a young woman with acute or convalescent COVID-19. Material: peripheral blood. CDR3 in DNA: TGTGCCAGCAGCTTATTCAACAATGAGCAGTTCTTC. As protein: CASSLFNNEQFF.